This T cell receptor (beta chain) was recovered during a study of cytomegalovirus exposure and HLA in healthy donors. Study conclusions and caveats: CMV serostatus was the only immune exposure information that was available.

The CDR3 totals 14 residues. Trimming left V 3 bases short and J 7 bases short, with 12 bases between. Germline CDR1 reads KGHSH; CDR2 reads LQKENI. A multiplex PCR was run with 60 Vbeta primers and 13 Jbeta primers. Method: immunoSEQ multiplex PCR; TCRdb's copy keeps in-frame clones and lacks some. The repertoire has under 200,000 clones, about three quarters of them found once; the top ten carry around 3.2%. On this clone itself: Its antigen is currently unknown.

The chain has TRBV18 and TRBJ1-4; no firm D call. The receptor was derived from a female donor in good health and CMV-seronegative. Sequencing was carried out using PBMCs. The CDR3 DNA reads TGTGCCAGCTCACCCGACGCGGGAGGTGAAAAACTGTTTTTT. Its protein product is CASSPDAGGEKLFF.